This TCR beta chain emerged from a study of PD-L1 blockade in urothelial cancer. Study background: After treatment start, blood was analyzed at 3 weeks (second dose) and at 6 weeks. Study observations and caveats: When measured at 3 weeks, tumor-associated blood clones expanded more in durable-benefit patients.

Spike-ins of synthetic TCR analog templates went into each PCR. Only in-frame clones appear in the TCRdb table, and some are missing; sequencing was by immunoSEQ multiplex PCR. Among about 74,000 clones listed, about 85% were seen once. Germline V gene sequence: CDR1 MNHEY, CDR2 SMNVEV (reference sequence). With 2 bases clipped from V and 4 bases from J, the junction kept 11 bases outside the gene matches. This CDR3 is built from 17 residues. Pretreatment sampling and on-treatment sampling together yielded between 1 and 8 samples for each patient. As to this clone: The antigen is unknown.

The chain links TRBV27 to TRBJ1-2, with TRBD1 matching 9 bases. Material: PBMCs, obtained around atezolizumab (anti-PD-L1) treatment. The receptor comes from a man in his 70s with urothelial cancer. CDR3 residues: CASSLVDRGSLLYGYTF. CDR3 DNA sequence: TGTGCCAGCAGTTTAGTAGACAGGGGGAGTCTCCTCTATGGCTACACCTTC.